This TCR beta chain was profiled in a study of blood T cells in healthy people across ages. This clonotype has more than one count but fewer than ten. The use of a sample-barcoded 5' primer and a J-beta primer mix characterized a second PCR of roughly 6 to 11 cycles. Each CDR3 protein is one row after TCRdb ran MiXCR on the 5' RACE reads. The sample carries about 620,000 distinct CDR3 sequences, under 65% recorded once. The source of this sequence is a woman of 80 years or more in good health. Sequencing input: blood.

CDR3 sequence (DNA): TGCAGCGCCAGGACCGGTCAGGGAAACACCATATATTTT. Translated: CSARTGQGNTIYF. The V and J genes are TRBV29-1 and TRBJ1-3; D uncertain. The V gene lost 7 bases and the J gene lost 4 bases, with 14 bases spanning the gap. The germline CDR1 and CDR2 sequences are SQVTM and ANQGSEA. The CDR3 extends over 13 amino acids.